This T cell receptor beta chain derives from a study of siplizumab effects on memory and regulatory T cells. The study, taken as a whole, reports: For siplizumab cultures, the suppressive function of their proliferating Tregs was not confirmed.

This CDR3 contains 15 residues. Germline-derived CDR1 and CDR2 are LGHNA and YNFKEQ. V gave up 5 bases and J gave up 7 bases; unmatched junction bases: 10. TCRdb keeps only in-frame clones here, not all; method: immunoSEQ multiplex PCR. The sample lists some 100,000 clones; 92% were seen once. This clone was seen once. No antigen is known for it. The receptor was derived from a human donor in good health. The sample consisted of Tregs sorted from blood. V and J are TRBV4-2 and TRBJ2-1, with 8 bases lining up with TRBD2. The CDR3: CASSLKAGAGNEQFF. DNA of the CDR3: TGTGCCAGCAGCTTAAAAGCGGGAGCTGGTAATGAGCAGTTCTTC.